This T cell receptor (beta chain) was sequenced during a study of regulatory T cells in long-lasting Graves disease. The sample holds many counts of this clonotype. Through Arm-PCR of CDR3 regions and iRepertoire HTBI primers, TCR beta libraries were built. One entry per CDR3 protein results from TCRdb running MiXCR on the multiplex PCR reads. This table has roughly 510,000 distinct CDR3 sequences, around 16% appearing once. Time point noted: newly diagnosed GD, antithyroid drugs for less than 3 months. Isolated PBMC RNA provided the starting material for the TCR library. Patient provenance is recorded as an endocrinology department in Xi'an, China. CDR3 size: 15 residues. Germline values: CDR1 SGHDN, CDR2 FVKESK. Trimming left V 4 bases short and J 4 bases short, with 16 bases between. This sample also belongs to another study, concerning T cells in Graves' hyperthyroidism and ophthalmopathy. That source adds: The HTBI primer set served for first-round RT-PCR of the TCR CDR3. Most thyroid clonotypes expanded above 0.001 appeared in blood too.

This receptor was identified in a young man with Graves disease. This chain uses TRBV14 with TRBJ1-2, with a weak D call TRBD1 (5 bases). Material: peripheral blood mononuclear cells (PBMCs), obtained at new diagnosis, from a patient treated with antithyroid drugs. The CDR3: CASSREGNPIYGYTF. As DNA, the CDR3 is TGTGCCAGCAGCCGAGAGGGGAACCCGATCTATGGCTACACCTTC.